This TCR beta chain emerged from a study of OX40 agonist ivuxolimab in advanced cancers. About this clone itself: Its cognate antigen is unknown.

Blood samples were obtained at baseline, cycle 4 day 1, and cycle 7 day 1. TCRdb's copy holds only in-frame clones and misses some; the assay was immunoSEQ multiplex PCR. Of tens of thousands of clones in the sample, 65% to 85% were seen once. Study-wide results and caveats: Averaged across samples, CD8+ T cells carried more expanded clones than CD4+ did.

Germline-derived CDR1 and CDR2 are KGHSH and LQKENI. The CDR3 covers 14 residues. Trimming shortened V by 3 bases and J by 4 bases, and 10 bases separated the two germline ends. The TCR sequence derives from an adult with an advanced solid tumor such as melanoma, head and neck, liver or kidney cancer. This chain joins TRBV18 and TRBJ1-3; D remains ambiguous. This material consisted of CD4+ or CD8+ T cells sorted from blood, taken in a trial of the OX40 agonist ivuxolimab. CDR3 loop: CASSPLGLGNTIYF. Here the CDR3 DNA reads TGTGCCAGCTCACCTTTGGGCCTCGGAAACACCATATATTTT.